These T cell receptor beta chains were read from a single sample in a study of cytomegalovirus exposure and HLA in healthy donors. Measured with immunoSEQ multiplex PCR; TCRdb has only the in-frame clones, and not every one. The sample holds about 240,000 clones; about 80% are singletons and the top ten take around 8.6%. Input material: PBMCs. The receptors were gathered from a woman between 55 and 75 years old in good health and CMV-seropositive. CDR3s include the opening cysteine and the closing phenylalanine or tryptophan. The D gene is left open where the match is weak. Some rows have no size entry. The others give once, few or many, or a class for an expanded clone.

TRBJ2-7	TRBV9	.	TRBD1	TGTGCCAGCAGCCTCGGGACAGGGATGACCTACGAGCAGTACTTC	CASSLGTGMTYEQYF
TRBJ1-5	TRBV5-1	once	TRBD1	TGCGCCAGCAGTCTTCAGGGGGAAAGCAATCAGCCCCAGCATTTT	CASSLQGESNQPQHF
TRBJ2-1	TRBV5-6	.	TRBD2	TGTGCCAGCAGCCTTGGGACTAGCGGGAGGAACAATGAGCAGTTCTTC	CASSLGTSGRNNEQFF
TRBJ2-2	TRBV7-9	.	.	TGTGCCAGCAGCCGAAATAGCGGAGCGAACACCGGGGAGCTGTTTTTT	CASSRNSGANTGELFF
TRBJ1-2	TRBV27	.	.	TGTGCCAGCAGTTTATTATGGGGTGAGGGAGGTGGCTACACCTTC	CASSLLWGEGGGYTF
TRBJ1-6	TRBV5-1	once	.	TGCGCCAGCAGCTTCAACAGAGATAATTCACCCCTCCACTTT	CASSFNRDNSPLHF
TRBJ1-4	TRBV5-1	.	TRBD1	TGCGCCAGCAGCTTACTTACAGGGGGAGGAGAAAAACTGTTTTTT	CASSLLTGGGEKLFF
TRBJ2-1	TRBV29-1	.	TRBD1	TGCAGCGTTGAAGGGGGGACAGAGTACAATGAGCAGTTCTTC	CSVEGGTEYNEQFF
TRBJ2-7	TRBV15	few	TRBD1	TGTGCCACCAGCTGGGACAGAACCTACGAGCAGTACTTC	CATSWDRTYEQYF
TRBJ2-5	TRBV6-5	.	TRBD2	TGTGCCAGCAGTAAGACTAGCGGTACCCAGTACTTC	CASSKTSGTQYF
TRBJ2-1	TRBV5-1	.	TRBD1	TGCGCCAGCAGCTTGGGGACAGGGGGTTACAATGAGCAGTTCTTC	CASSLGTGGYNEQFF
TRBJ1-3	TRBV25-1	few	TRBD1	TGTGCCAGCAGTGAATCGGGACAGGTCTCTGGAAACACCATATATTTT	CASSESGQVSGNTIYF
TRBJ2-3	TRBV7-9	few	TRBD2	TGTGCCAGCAGCTTAAATGGCGCGGGAGGCCCCACAGATACGCAGTATTTT	CASSLNGAGGPTDTQYF
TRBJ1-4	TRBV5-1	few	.	TGCGCCAGCACCACAGGGATTAATGAAAAACTGTTTTTT	CASTTGINEKLFF
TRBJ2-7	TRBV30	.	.	TGTGCCTGGTCCGAGGCTATCTACGAGCAGTACTTC	CAWSEAIYEQYF
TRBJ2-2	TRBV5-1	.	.	TGCGCCAGCAGCACCGGAACAGGGCCCGGGGAGCTGTTTTTT	CASSTGTGPGELFF